The rows below give T cell receptor beta chains drawn from one sample of a study of T-cell reconstitution after alpha-beta-depleted transplantation in children. TCRdb analysed the PCR reads with MiXCR anew, one entry per CDR3 protein. Here the sample spans hundreds of thousands of distinct CDR3 sequences, about 12% being singletons. This sample comprised PBMCs, obtained before TCRalphabeta/CD19-depleted stem cell transplant. Source of these receptors: a girl aged 2 to 9 with congenital amegakaryocytic thrombocytopenia, due to receive a stem cell transplant. Both conserved end residues are part of each CDR3. Each record gives: J gene, V gene, CDR3 protein.

j_call: TRBJ2-3
v_call: TRBV7-9
cdr3_aa: CASSPRAQGRDTQYF

j_call: TRBJ2-7
v_call: TRBV5-1
cdr3_aa: CASSLDQGLASEQYF

j_call: TRBJ2-7
v_call: TRBV5-1
cdr3_aa: CASSPTGQGIGEQYF

j_call: TRBJ1-2
v_call: TRBV5-8
cdr3_aa: CAINGQGGYGYTF

j_call: TRBJ1-5
v_call: TRBV4-1
cdr3_aa: CASSHGPGTSNQPQHF

j_call: TRBJ2-6
v_call: TRBV5-1
cdr3_aa: CASSYRPSGANVLTF

j_call: TRBJ2-3
v_call: TRBV15
cdr3_aa: CATSRDGRQSTDTQYF

j_call: TRBJ2-5
v_call: TRBV9
cdr3_aa: CASSATLAEYQETQYF

j_call: TRBJ1-4
v_call: TRBV3-1
cdr3_aa: CASSQEWSSGREKLFF

j_call: TRBJ1-2
v_call: TRBV7-9
cdr3_aa: CASSPRTAVGYGYTF

j_call: TRBJ2-7
v_call: TRBV12-3/TRBV12-4
cdr3_aa: CASSVSGNPYEQYF

j_call: TRBJ2-7
v_call: TRBV20-1
cdr3_aa: CSARNGGDYEQYF

j_call: TRBJ2-1
v_call: TRBV27
cdr3_aa: CASRPHVAGDEQFF

j_call: TRBJ2-1
v_call: TRBV12-3/TRBV12-4
cdr3_aa: CASSSSLGGSYNEQFF

j_call: TRBJ2-3
v_call: TRBV7-8
cdr3_aa: CASSLAVRSRGRIDTQYF

j_call: TRBJ2-5
v_call: TRBV12-3/TRBV12-4
cdr3_aa: CASSLGLGRLETQYF

j_call: TRBJ1-1
v_call: TRBV12-3/TRBV12-4
cdr3_aa: CASSPETGVAEAFF

j_call: TRBJ2-4
v_call: TRBV12-3/TRBV12-4
cdr3_aa: CASSSLGEREIQYF

j_call: TRBJ2-1
v_call: TRBV28
cdr3_aa: CATTGVAEQFF

j_call: TRBJ2-3
v_call: TRBV27
cdr3_aa: CASSFDEGGGFAQYF

j_call: TRBJ1-5
v_call: TRBV18
cdr3_aa: CASSPSGGGSNQPQHF

j_call: TRBJ1-3
v_call: TRBV10-3
cdr3_aa: CAIRREDSGNTIYF

j_call: TRBJ2-1
v_call: TRBV7-9
cdr3_aa: CASEGLLPEQFF

j_call: TRBJ1-1
v_call: TRBV29-1
cdr3_aa: CSVWGSGFAEAFF

j_call: TRBJ2-1
v_call: TRBV7-9
cdr3_aa: CASSKNRGDLDEQFF

j_call: TRBJ2-5
v_call: TRBV6-1
cdr3_aa: CASGAGVQGETQYF

j_call: TRBJ2-5
v_call: TRBV7-7
cdr3_aa: CASSLSILGGGETQYF

j_call: TRBJ2-2
v_call: TRBV5-1
cdr3_aa: CASSYPGATPGTGELFF

j_call: TRBJ1-2
v_call: TRBV6-6
cdr3_aa: CASSRDRLGGYTF

j_call: TRBJ2-1
v_call: TRBV25-1
cdr3_aa: CASSDQTSGTYNEQFF

j_call: TRBJ1-1
v_call: TRBV19
cdr3_aa: CASTRGRRRNEAFF

j_call: TRBJ2-4
v_call: TRBV7-2
cdr3_aa: CASRKAPGITKNIQYF

j_call: TRBJ2-7
v_call: TRBV19
cdr3_aa: CASSIIGTGPVEQYF

j_call: TRBJ2-1
v_call: TRBV29-1
cdr3_aa: CSVRTLTYNEQFF

j_call: TRBJ2-7
v_call: TRBV2
cdr3_aa: CASRGWTSSSNEQYF

j_call: TRBJ2-3
v_call: TRBV5-5
cdr3_aa: CASSSWVTDTQYF

j_call: TRBJ1-4
v_call: TRBV15
cdr3_aa: CATSRDSWTGSPGEKLFF

j_call: TRBJ2-1
v_call: TRBV5-1
cdr3_aa: CASSLQTSGRAGEQFF

j_call: TRBJ1-2
v_call: TRBV20-1
cdr3_aa: CSAASGPRGYTF

j_call: TRBJ2-4
v_call: TRBV9
cdr3_aa: CASSVEARGIQYF

j_call: TRBJ2-1
v_call: TRBV29-1
cdr3_aa: CSVQGSEQFF

j_call: TRBJ2-5
v_call: TRBV20-1
cdr3_aa: CSATDPRRLGNQETQYF

j_call: TRBJ2-3
v_call: TRBV20-1
cdr3_aa: CSASETGLGSDTQYF

j_call: TRBJ1-1
v_call: TRBV20-1
cdr3_aa: CSARSRIVGQQLLNTEAFF

j_call: TRBJ2-3
v_call: TRBV5-1
cdr3_aa: CASGREQRNTDTQYF

j_call: TRBJ2-3
v_call: TRBV27
cdr3_aa: CASSHLTPDTQYF